Below, 31 T cell receptor beta chains from the same sample are listed, as sequenced in a study of beta chain features in type 1 diabetes. Study conclusions and caveats: Moderately but significantly shorter TCRB CDR3s were found in Type 1 diabetes patients in all four CD4+ subsets.

Expressed TCRB transcripts were sequenced because the isolated RNA had all been reverse transcribed beforehand. Using immunoSEQ multiplex PCR, the repertoire was profiled, and TCRdb retains in-frame clones only, with some absent. The sample lists about 700,000 clones; around an eighth were seen once. These receptors' antigens are unknown. The specimen sequenced was naive CD4+ T cells from blood. These TCRs come from a man between 18 and 35 years old with type 1 diabetes.

This clone was counted only a few times. V gene TRBV6-6 combines with J gene TRBJ2-1; TRBD1 aligns across 7 bases. CDR1 and CDR2 (germline): MNHNY, SVGAGI (reference sequence). The CDR3 sequence is 15 residues long. The V gene end was trimmed by 2 bases and the J gene end by 3 bases; junction bases not matched to a gene: 4. In DNA form, the CDR3 reads TGTGCCAGCAGTTACACAGGGGTCGGCTACAATGAGCAGTTCTTC. Protein: CASSYTGVGYNEQFF.

This clone was counted a few times. The V call is TRBV28, the J call TRBJ1-1, with D uncertain. CDR3 size: 14 residues. Trimming removed 7 bases at V and 3 bases at J, with 15 bases between. Germline CDR1 MDHEN, CDR2 SYDVKM. The CDR3 DNA follows: TGTGCCAGCACCCCCACTCCGGGCCACACTGAAGCTTTCTTT. Amino acid sequence: CASTPTPGHTEAFF.

The CDR3 DNA sequence: TGTGCCAGCAGTCAGACAATCTCCTACGAGCAGTACTTC. Amino acid sequence: CASSQTISYEQYF. The chain carries TRBV14 and TRBJ2-7; D unclear. The ends were cut back, 6 bases at V and 0 bases at J, with 9 bases in the middle. The length of the CDR3 is 13 residues. Germline V gene data show CDR1 as SGHDN and CDR2 as FVKESK.

The gene calls are TRBV4-2 and TRBJ2-7; D unclear. The CDR3 is 13 amino acids. Trimming took 1 base from V and 6 from J, leaving 10 bases between them. Looked up from germline, CDR1 is LGHNA and CDR2 is YNFKEQ. The CDR3: CASSQGLFLEQYF. Here the CDR3 DNA reads TGTGCCAGCAGCCAAGGCCTGTTCCTCGAGCAGTACTTC.

The chain links TRBV6-5 to TRBJ2-7, with D possibly called TRBD1 or TRBD2 (6 bases each). CDR3 length equals 13 residues. V lost 5 bases and J lost 2, with 10 bases in between. Germline-derived CDR1 and CDR2 are MNHEY and SVGAGI. The CDR3: CASSPRGPYEQYF. The CDR3 coding sequence is TGTGCCAGCAGTCCTCGGGGGCCCTACGAGCAGTACTTC.

This clone was detected a few times. The V gene is TRBV9, the J gene TRBJ1-6; possibly TRBD1 for D (5 bases). Germline CDR1 and CDR2: SGDLS and YYNGEE. Trimming cost V 3 bases and J 8 bases, with 9 bases left between them. This CDR3 is 13 amino acids long. DNA of the CDR3: TGTGCCAGCAGCGGGGCAGGGCATTCACCCCTCCACTTT. It is translated as CASSGAGHSPLHF.

The J gene is TRBJ2-6, the V gene TRBV18, with D unresolved. Germline values: CDR1 KGHSH, CDR2 LQKENI. This CDR3 region has 14 residues. The V gene lost 2 bases and the J gene lost 4 bases, with 6 bases spanning the gap. The CDR3 DNA follows: TGTGCCAGCTCACCAGGTACCGGGGCCAACGTCCTGACTTTC. Protein product: CASSPGTGANVLTF.

The V gene is TRBV2, the J gene TRBJ2-4; D remains ambiguous. This CDR3 contains 15 residues. Germline V lookup: CDR1 SNHLY, CDR2 FYNNEI. V was trimmed by 3 bases and J by 3 bases, leaving 12 bases between them. CDR3 protein: CASSESSLGKNIQYF. The CDR3 region has the DNA TGTGCCAGCAGTGAGTCCTCTCTAGGCAAAAACATTCAGTACTTC.

The V call is TRBV13, the J call TRBJ1-5; 8 nucleotides line up with TRBD1. The germline CDR1 and CDR2 sequences are PRHDT and FYEKMQ (reference sequence). J gave up 9 bases and V 0 bases, and 7 bases lay outside the gene matches. The CDR3 covers 15 residues. The DNA of the CDR3 is TGTGCCAGCAGCTTAGGCGGACAGGGCCTGAGGCCCCAGCATTTT. It codes for CASSLGGQGLRPQHF.

This clone occurred a few times. The V gene is TRBV20-1, the J gene TRBJ2-5; no clear D. Germline CDR1 reads DFQATT; CDR2 reads SNEGSKA (reference sequence). The CDR3 is made up of 10 amino acids. CDR3 amino acids: CSAEKETQYF. CDR3 nucleotides: TGCAGCGCAGAAAAAGAGACCCAGTACTTC.

The V and J genes are TRBV18 and TRBJ2-7, with 10 bases identical to TRBD1. Germline lookup yields CDR1 KGHSH and CDR2 LQKENI. The junction had 4 bases not matched to a gene; V was cut back by 6 bases and J by 2 bases. The CDR3 extends over 14 amino acids. CDR3 sequence (DNA): TGTGCCAGCTCGTCAGGGACAGGGGCCTACGAGCAGTACTTC. This translates into CASSSGTGAYEQYF.

The V and J genes are TRBV7-2 and TRBJ1-5, with D possibly matching TRBD1 (5 bases). Trimming shortened V by 3 bases and J by 6 bases, and 9 bases separated the two germline ends. CDR1 is SGHTA, CDR2 FQGNSA, per germline. CDR3 length: 13 amino acids. The CDR3 region has the DNA TGTGCCAGCAGCTTTGACAGCGGTCAGCCCCAGCATTTT. Amino acid sequence: CASSFDSGQPQHF.

This clone was picked up a small number of times. The chain employs TRBV28 and TRBJ2-1; 9 bases line up with TRBD2. Germline V gene data show CDR1 as MDHEN and CDR2 as SYDVKM. The length of the CDR3 is 16 residues. Unmatched junction bases numbered 12, after V lost 6 bases and J lost 6 bases. This CDR3 reads CASSSLRAGGRNEQFF. CDR3 DNA: TGTGCCAGCAGCTCACTAAGGGCGGGGGGGCGCAATGAGCAGTTCTTC.

V and J are TRBV5-1 and TRBJ2-7; D is unclear. V was trimmed by 3 bases and J by 0 bases, leaving 13 bases between them. This CDR3 region has 15 residues. Germline-derived CDR1 and CDR2 are SGHRS and YFSETQ. This CDR3 is CASSSKIGHSYEQYF. The DNA for the CDR3 is TGCGCCAGCAGCTCCAAAATAGGGCACTCCTACGAGCAGTACTTC.

In this sample, this clone turned up many times. Other DNA sequences within the sample encode an identical CDR3. The rearrangement links TRBV28 to TRBJ2-7; D is uncertain. Germline CDR1 reads MDHEN; CDR2 reads SYDVKM. CDR3 length: 12 amino acids. V shed 5 bases and J shed 0 bases, with 5 bases lying between them. CDR3 amino acids: CASSASSYEQYF. CDR3 bases: TGTGCCAGCAGTGCCAGCTCCTACGAGCAGTACTTC.

The V call is TRBV6-5, the J call TRBJ2-5, with D possibly being TRBD1 (6 bases). The CDR3 is 13 amino acids. V shed 5 bases and J shed 3 bases, with 10 bases lying between them. CDR1 and CDR2 (germline): MNHEY, SVGAGI. In DNA, the CDR3 is TGTGCCAGCAGTAGGACAGTGGAAGAGACCCAGTACTTC. Amino acids: CASSRTVEETQYF.

This clone came up a few times. The gene calls are TRBV6-1 and TRBJ2-7, with D hard to call. The CDR3 consists of 11 residues. Deletions cut 6 bases from V and 7 bases from J, with 10 bases between. Germline V gives CDR1 MNHNS, CDR2 SASEGT. CDR3 residues: CASRNLREQYF. The CDR3 bases are TGTGCCAGCAGGAACTTGCGGGAGCAGTACTTC.

The gene calls are TRBV25-1 and TRBJ1-1; D is possibly TRBD1 (5 bases). CDR3 size: 13 residues. Germline V CDR1 and CDR2: MGHDK, SYGVNS. V lost 4 bases to trimming and J lost 5 bases, with 11 bases between them. The CDR3 DNA is TGTGCCAGCAGTGGGGGCAGTAGGACTGAAGCTTTCTTT. The encoded protein is CASSGGSRTEAFF.

V usage is TRBV27 and J usage is TRBJ1-2, with 8 bases lining up with TRBD1. The CDR3 extends over 14 amino acids. The germline V gene encodes CDR1 MNHEY and CDR2 SMNVEV (reference sequence). Trimming took 6 bases from V and 7 from J; bases not matched to a gene: 10. The CDR3 DNA reads as TGTGCCAGCAGCGCTAGGACAGGGCGGGTTGGCTACACCTTC. As protein: CASSARTGRVGYTF.

This clone occurred a few times. The J gene is TRBJ2-1, the V gene TRBV5-4, with 9 bases aligning to TRBD1. The CDR3 has 16 residues. Germline V gene lookup returns CDR1 SGHNT and CDR2 YYREEE (reference sequence). Trimming cost V 4 bases and J 7 bases; bases outside gene matches: 12. DNA of the CDR3: TGTGCCAGCAGCCCCAGTACAGGGGGCACTGGGAATGAGCAGTTCTTC. This codes for CASSPSTGGTGNEQFF.

The V gene is TRBV9, the J gene TRBJ1-2, with D possibly being TRBD1 (5 bases). Germline lookup yields CDR1 SGDLS and CDR2 YYNGEE. This CDR3 region has 14 residues. With 3 bases removed from V and 4 bases from J, the gap between germline ends came to 13 bases. CDR3 protein: CASSATDKPYGYTF. The CDR3 coding sequence is TGTGCCAGCAGCGCAACGGACAAGCCCTATGGCTACACCTTC.

This clone was counted between two and nine times. V is TRBV29-1 and J is TRBJ2-5; D is uncertain. Germline V gene lookup returns CDR1 SQVTM and CDR2 ANQGSEA. The CDR3 covers 18 residues. Trimming left V 0 bases short and J 5 bases short, with 25 bases between. As DNA, the CDR3 is TGCAGCGTTGAAGATCAGGAGCTTTCTCCTGGGTTGGGGGAGACCCAGTACTTC. Translating gives CSVEDQELSPGLGETQYF.

The J gene is TRBJ2-2, the V gene TRBV5-1; no definite D call. CDR3 length: 14 residues. The germline V gene has CDR1 SGHRS and CDR2 YFSETQ. Trimming removed 1 base at V and 4 bases at J, with 8 bases between. CDR3: CASSLSVATGELFF. CDR3 DNA: TGCGCCAGCAGCTTGTCGGTGGCCACCGGGGAGCTGTTTTTT.

The chain has TRBV6-1 and TRBJ2-3; D unresolved. V lost 5 bases to trimming and J lost 3 bases, with 15 bases between them. Looked up from germline, CDR1 is MNHNS and CDR2 is SASEGT. This CDR3 spans 15 amino acids. CDR3 sequence (DNA): TGTGCCAGCAGTTTAGGGTGGTTTAGGACAGATACGCAGTATTTT. Its translation: CASSLGWFRTDTQYF.

This clone was found a few times. The chain uses TRBV2 and TRBJ2-3; perhaps TRBD2 as D (7 bases). The germline V gene encodes CDR1 SNHLY and CDR2 FYNNEI. The CDR3 has 15 amino acids. The V and J ends lost 10 bases and 1 base respectively, with 18 bases between them. The CDR3 protein is CATRGKRGGTDTQYF. The CDR3, as DNA: TGTGCCACCAGGGGTAAGCGGGGCGGCACAGATACGCAGTATTTT.

V usage is TRBV11-2 and J usage is TRBJ2-5; D gene uncertain. Near its end, the DNA agrees better with TRBJ2-7, so the J call may be wrong. Germline assignment: CDR1 SGHAT and CDR2 FQNNGV. The CDR3 contains 11 residues. DNA for the CDR3: TGTGCCAGCAGCTTTATTGTCGAGCAGTACTTC. Its translation is CASSFIVEQYF.

Only a few counts were recorded for this clone. This chain joins TRBV10-2 and TRBJ2-5; D uncertain. V was shortened by 0 bases and J by 7 bases, with 12 bases between the two germline ends. Germline V gene lookup returns CDR1 WSHSY and CDR2 SAAADI. The CDR3 is made up of 14 amino acids. For the CDR3, the DNA is TGCGCCAGCAGTGAGTCCCGCCTATATGGGACCCAGTACTTC. Protein product: CASSESRLYGTQYF.

This rearrangement joins TRBV7-9 to TRBJ1-6; 8 bases are a match to TRBD1. The CDR3 runs 14 residues. The germline gives CDR1 SEHNR, CDR2 FQNEAQ (reference sequence). The J segment lost 9 bases and the V segment lost 1 base, leaving 2 bases of the junction unmatched. This CDR3 reads CASSLGTGPSPLHF. The CDR3 DNA sequence: TGTGCCAGCAGCTTAGGGACAGGGCCTTCACCCCTCCACTTT.

The chain employs TRBV4-2 and TRBJ1-2; 7 bases match TRBD1. J lost 8 bases, V lost 3 bases, and 9 bases had no gene match. CDR3 length: 14 residues. CDR1 and CDR2 (germline): LGHNA, YNFKEQ. The CDR3 DNA is TGTGCCAGCAGCCACTCCGGGACAGTTAACGGCTACACCTTC. It codes for CASSHSGTVNGYTF.

This clone was found a few times. The rearrangement links TRBV5-4 to TRBJ1-2; D uncertain. CDR3 length: 12 residues. Germline CDR1 and CDR2: SGHNT and YYREEE (reference sequence). The V and J ends lost 1 base and 3 bases respectively, with 4 bases between them. Here the CDR3 reads CASSLTDYGYTF. The CDR3 coding sequence is TGTGCCAGCAGCTTGACGGACTATGGCTACACCTTC.

There are a few counts of this clone. The chain is built from TRBV6-6 and TRBJ1-5; 10 positions match TRBD1. V lost 0 bases and J lost 7; bases outside the gene matches: 3. This CDR3 contains 15 residues. Germline V CDR1 and CDR2: MNHNY, SVGAGI (reference sequence). CDR3 DNA: TGTGCCAGCAGTTACTCGGACAGGGGGGGCCAGCCCCAGCATTTT. Encoded protein: CASSYSDRGGQPQHF.